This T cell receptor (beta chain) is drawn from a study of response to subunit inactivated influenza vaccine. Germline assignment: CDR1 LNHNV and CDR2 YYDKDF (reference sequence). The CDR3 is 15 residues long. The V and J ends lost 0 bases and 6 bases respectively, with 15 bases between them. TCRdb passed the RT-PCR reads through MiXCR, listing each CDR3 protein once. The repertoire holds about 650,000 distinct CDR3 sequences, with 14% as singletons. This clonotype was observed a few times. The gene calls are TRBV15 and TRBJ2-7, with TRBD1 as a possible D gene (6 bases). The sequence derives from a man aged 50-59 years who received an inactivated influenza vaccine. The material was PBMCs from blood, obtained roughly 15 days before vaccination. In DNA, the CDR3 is TGTGCCACCAGCAGAGATCTACGGGGACACCTCGAGCAGTACTTC. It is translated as CATSRDLRGHLEQYF. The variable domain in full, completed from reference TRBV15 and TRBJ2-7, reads DAMVIQNPRYQVTQFGKPVTLSCSQTLNHNVMYWYQQKSSQAPKLLFHYYDKDFNNEADTPDNFQSRRPNTSFCFLDIRSPGLGDTAMYLCATSRDLRGHLEQYFGPGTRLTVT.